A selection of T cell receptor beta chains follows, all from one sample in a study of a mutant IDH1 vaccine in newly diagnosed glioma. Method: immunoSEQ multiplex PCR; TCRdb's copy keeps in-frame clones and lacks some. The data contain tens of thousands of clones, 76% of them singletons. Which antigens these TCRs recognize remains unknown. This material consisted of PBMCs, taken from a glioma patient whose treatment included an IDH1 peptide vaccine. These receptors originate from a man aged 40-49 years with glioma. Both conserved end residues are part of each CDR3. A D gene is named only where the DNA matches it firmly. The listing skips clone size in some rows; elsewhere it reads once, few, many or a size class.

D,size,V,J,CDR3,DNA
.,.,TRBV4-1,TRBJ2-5,CASSLGGAVRETQYF,TGCGCCAGCAGCCTTGGGGGGGCCGTTCGAGAGACCCAGTACTTC
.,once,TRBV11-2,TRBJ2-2,CASTQVQGTGELFF,TGTGCCAGCACCCAAGTCCAGGGCACCGGGGAGCTGTTTTTT
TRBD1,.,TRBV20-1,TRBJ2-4,CSAGQGAALYF,TGCAGTGCTGGACAGGGTGCAGCCTTGTACTTC
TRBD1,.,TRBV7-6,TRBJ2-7,CASSSGQGNSYEQYF,TGTGCCAGCAGCTCAGGACAGGGAAACTCCTACGAGCAGTACTTC
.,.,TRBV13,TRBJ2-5,CASRVEGSETQYF,TGTGCCAGCAGAGTCGAAGGGTCTGAGACCCAGTACTTC
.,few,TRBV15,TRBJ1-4,CATSRDGGPSEKLFF,TGTGCCACCAGCAGAGACGGGGGGCCTAGTGAAAAACTGTTTTTT
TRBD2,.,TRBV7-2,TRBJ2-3,CASSSIGLAATDTQYF,TGTGCCAGCAGCTCTATCGGACTAGCGGCGACAGATACGCAGTATTTT
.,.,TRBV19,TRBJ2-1,CASSAETVRSDEQFF,TGTGCCAGTAGTGCTGAGACCGTTAGGTCGGATGAGCAGTTCTTC
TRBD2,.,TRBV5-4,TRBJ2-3,CASSPGLGRADTQYF,TGTGCCAGCAGCCCGGGACTAGGCAGAGCAGATACGCAGTATTTT
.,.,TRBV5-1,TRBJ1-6,CASSLYGSYNSPLHF,TGCGCCAGCAGCTTGTACGGCTCCTATAATTCACCCCTCCACTTT
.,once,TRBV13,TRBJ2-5,CASSRRGRAQETQYF,TGTGCCAGCAGCAGGAGGGGGAGGGCCCAGGAGACCCAGTACTTC
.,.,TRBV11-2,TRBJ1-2,CASSPSTGRRGYTF,TGTGCCAGCAGCCCCTCGACAGGCAGGCGGGGCTACACCTTC
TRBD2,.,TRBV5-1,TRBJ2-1,CASASGQTYNEQFF,TGCGCCAGTGCTAGCGGGCAAACCTACAATGAGCAGTTCTTC
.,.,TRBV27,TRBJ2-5,CASSPGTPGETQYF,TGTGCCAGCAGTCCCGGGACACCTGGGGAGACCCAGTACTTC
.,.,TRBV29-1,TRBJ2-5,CSVGAQETQYF,TGCAGCGTTGGGGCACAAGAGACCCAGTACTTC
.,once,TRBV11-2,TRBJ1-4,CASSLERGYGGEKLFF,TGTGCCAGCAGCTTAGAGCGGGGCTACGGCGGCGAAAAACTGTTTTTT
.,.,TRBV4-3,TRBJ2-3,CASSQVLGASPTDTQYF,TGCGCCAGCAGCCAAGTGTTAGGAGCAAGTCCCACAGATACGCAGTATTTT
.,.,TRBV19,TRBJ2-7,CASSPTVSYEQYF,TGTGCCAGTAGCCCTACAGTCTCCTACGAGCAGTACTTC
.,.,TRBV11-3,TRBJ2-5,CASSARLGTGQETQYF,TGTGCCAGCAGTGCGCGCCTCGGAACCGGCCAAGAGACCCAGTACTTC
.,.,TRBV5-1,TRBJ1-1,CASGHPNTEAFF,TGCGCGTCGGGACACCCGAACACTGAAGCTTTCTTT
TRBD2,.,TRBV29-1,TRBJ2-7,CSVGGLAGAYEQYF,TGCAGCGTTGGGGGACTAGCGGGAGCCTACGAGCAGTACTTC
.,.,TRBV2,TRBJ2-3,CASRSSTSTDTQYF,TGTGCCAGCAGGAGCAGTACTAGCACAGATACGCAGTATTTT
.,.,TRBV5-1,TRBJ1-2,CASSPLGGYYGYTF,TGCGCCAGCAGTCCCCTGGGGGGCTACTATGGCTACACCTTC
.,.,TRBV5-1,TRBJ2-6,CASSSVLPAMGSGANVLTF,TGCGCCAGCAGCTCGGTTCTTCCCGCGATGGGGTCTGGGGCCAACGTCCTGACTTTC
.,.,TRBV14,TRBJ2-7,CASSQIHDRDSQYEQYF,TGTGCCAGCAGCCAGATTCATGACAGGGACTCGCAATACGAGCAGTACTTC
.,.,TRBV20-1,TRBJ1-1,CSAGVNTEAFF,TGCAGTGCTGGAGTGAACACTGAAGCTTTCTTT
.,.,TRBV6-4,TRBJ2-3,CASSEGLGDTQYF,TGTGCCAGCAGTGAGGGGTTGGGAGATACGCAGTATTTT
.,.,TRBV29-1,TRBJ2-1,CSVPTGAGVGNEQFF,TGCAGCGTGCCCACGGGGGCGGGAGTGGGTAATGAGCAGTTCTTC
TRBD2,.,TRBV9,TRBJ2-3,CASSVGLAGGTDTQYF,TGTGCCAGCAGCGTGGGACTAGCGGGAGGAACAGATACGCAGTATTTT
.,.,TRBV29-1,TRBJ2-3,CSVDRGRTDTQYF,TGCAGCGTTGACAGGGGCCGGACAGATACGCAGTATTTT
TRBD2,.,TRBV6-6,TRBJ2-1,CASSYLPGTSEFF,TGTGCCAGCAGTTACCTCCCCGGGACTAGCGAGTTCTTC
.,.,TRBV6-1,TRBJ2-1,CASSEGSAEQFF,TGTGCCAGCAGTGAAGGTAGTGCTGAGCAGTTCTTC
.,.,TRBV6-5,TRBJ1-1,CASSRRWQSNTEAFF,TGTGCCAGCAGCCGCCGCTGGCAGTCGAACACTGAAGCTTTCTTT
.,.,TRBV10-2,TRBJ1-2,CASSDTHGYTF,TGCGCCAGCAGTGATACGCATGGCTACACCTTC
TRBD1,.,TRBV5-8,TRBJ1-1,CASSPDRGPNLNTEAFF,TGTGCCAGCAGTCCGGACAGGGGCCCGAATTTGAACACTGAAGCTTTCTTT
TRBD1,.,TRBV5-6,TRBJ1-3,CASSWDRGDTIYF,TGTGCCAGCAGCTGGGACAGGGGGGACACCATATATTTT
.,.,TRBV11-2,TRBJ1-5,CASSVSNQPQHF,TGTGCCAGCAGCGTTAGCAATCAGCCCCAGCATTTT
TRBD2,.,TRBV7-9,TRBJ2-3,CASSRTSMADTQYF,TGTGCCAGCAGCCGGACTAGCATGGCAGATACGCAGTATTTT
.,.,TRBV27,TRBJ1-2,CASSFQPHYGYTF,TGTGCCAGCAGTTTCCAACCCCACTATGGCTACACCTTC
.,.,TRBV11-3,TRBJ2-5,CASSLDGSGQETQYF,TGTGCCAGCAGCTTAGACGGTAGCGGTCAAGAGACCCAGTACTTC
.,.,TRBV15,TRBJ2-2,CATSRDRGNTGELFF,TGTGCCACCAGCAGAGATCGTGGGAACACCGGGGAGCTGTTTTTT
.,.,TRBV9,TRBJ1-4,CASSVGRGRKLFF,TGTGCCAGCAGCGTAGGTCGGGGCCGAAAACTGTTTTTT
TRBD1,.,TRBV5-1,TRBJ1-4,CASSPSDRGQVNEKLFF,TGCGCCAGCAGCCCCTCGGACAGGGGGCAGGTTAATGAAAAACTGTTTTTT
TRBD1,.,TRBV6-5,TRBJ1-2,CASSPGQGRLKGYTF,TGTGCCAGCAGTCCCGGACAGGGGAGGTTGAAGGGCTACACCTTC
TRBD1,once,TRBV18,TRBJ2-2,CASSRDGTGDFNTGELFF,TGTGCCAGCTCCCGAGATGGGACAGGGGACTTTAACACCGGGGAGCTGTTTTTT
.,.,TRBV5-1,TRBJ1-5,CASSLGGQSSNQPQHF,TGCGCCAGCAGTCTTGGTGGGCAGAGTAGCAATCAGCCCCAGCATTTT
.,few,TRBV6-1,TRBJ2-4,CASSERQGVAKNIQYF,TGTGCCAGCAGTGAAAGGCAGGGTGTAGCCAAAAACATTCAGTACTTC
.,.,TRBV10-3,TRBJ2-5,CAIRADTTQETQYF,TGTGCCATCAGAGCGGACACTACCCAAGAGACCCAGTACTTC
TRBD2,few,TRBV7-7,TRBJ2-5,CASSLAHGRFETQYF,TGTGCCAGCAGCTTAGCCCACGGGAGGTTCGAGACCCAGTACTTC
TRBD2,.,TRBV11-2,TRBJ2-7,CASLGLAGDLYEQYF,TGTGCCAGCCTGGGACTAGCGGGGGATCTCTACGAGCAGTACTTC
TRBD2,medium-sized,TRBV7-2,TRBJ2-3,CASSSGLAGVADTQYF,TGTGCCAGCAGCTCGGGACTAGCGGGAGTGGCAGATACGCAGTATTTT
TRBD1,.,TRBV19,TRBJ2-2,CASRRGQGLTGELFF,TGTGCCAGTCGGAGGGGACAGGGGCTTACCGGGGAGCTGTTTTTT
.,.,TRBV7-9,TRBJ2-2,CASSPDSANTGELFF,TGTGCCAGCAGTCCGGACAGCGCGAACACCGGGGAGCTGTTTTTT
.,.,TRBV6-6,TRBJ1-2,CASSYSRPGGVHGYTF,TGTGCCAGCAGTTACTCGAGACCGGGCGGGGTTCATGGCTACACCTTC
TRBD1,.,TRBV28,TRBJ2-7,CASTNGQGSSYEQYF,TGTGCCAGCACCAATGGACAGGGGAGCTCCTACGAGCAGTACTTC